This T cell receptor (beta chain) was profiled in a study of T-cell reconstitution after alpha-beta-depleted transplantation in children. Study findings and constraints: At around two months after transplant, the alpha-beta T cells were reportedly derived from several hundred expanded clones that came from non-depleted graft cells. T-cell numbers and diversity one year post-transplant derived largely from freshly generated T cells.

In regard to this clonotype: The antigen is not known.

Unique molecular identifiers were incorporated when the TCRbeta library was constructed. Using its own MiXCR run on the PCR reads, TCRdb lists one record per CDR3 protein. The repertoire has 700,000 to 950,000 distinct CDR3 sequences, roughly 15% of them found once; the top ten carry approximately 5%. J was trimmed by 1 base and V by 6 bases; bases with no gene match: 2. CDR1 is ENHRY, CDR2 SYGVKD, per germline. The CDR3 runs to 14 residues. The chain recombines TRBV10-3 with TRBJ1-1, with 10 bases aligning to TRBD1. This material consisted of PBMCs, mostly from graft donor cells, taken 360 days after TCRalphabeta/CD19-depleted stem cell transplant. This receptor was taken from a male patient between 10 and 17 years old who had a stem cell transplant for acute lymphoblastic leukemia, so the T cells may come from the graft donor. The CDR3 DNA reads as TGTGCCATCAGGACAGGGGGCGGGAACACTGAAGCTTTCTTT. Translated, it gives CAIRTGGGNTEAFF.